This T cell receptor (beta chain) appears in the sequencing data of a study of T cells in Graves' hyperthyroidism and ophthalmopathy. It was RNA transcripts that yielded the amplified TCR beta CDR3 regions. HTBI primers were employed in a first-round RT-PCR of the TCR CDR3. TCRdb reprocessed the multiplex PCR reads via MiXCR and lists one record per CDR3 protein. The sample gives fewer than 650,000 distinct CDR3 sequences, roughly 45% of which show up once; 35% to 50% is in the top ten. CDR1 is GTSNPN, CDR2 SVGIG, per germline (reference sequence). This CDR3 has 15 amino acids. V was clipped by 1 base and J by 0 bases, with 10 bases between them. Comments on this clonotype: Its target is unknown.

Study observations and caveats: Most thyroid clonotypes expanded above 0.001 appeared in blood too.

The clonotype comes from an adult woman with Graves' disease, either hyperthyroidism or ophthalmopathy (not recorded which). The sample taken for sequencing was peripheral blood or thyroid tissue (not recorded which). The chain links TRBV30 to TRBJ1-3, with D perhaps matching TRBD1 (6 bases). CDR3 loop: CAWSDFRGSGNTIYF. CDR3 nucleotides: TGTGCCTGGAGTGACTTCAGGGGCTCTGGAAACACCATATATTTT.